This T cell receptor (beta chain) originates from a study of cytomegalovirus exposure and HLA in healthy donors. With 60 Vbeta and 13 Jbeta primers, the PCR was carried out. Here immunoSEQ multiplex PCR was the method, and the copy in TCRdb shows in-frame clones only, minus some. The data show fewer than 150,000 clones, roughly three quarters seen once. The CDR3 sequence is 14 residues long. Trimming cost V 4 bases and J 0 bases, with 9 bases left between them. Germline assignment: CDR1 SNHLY and CDR2 FYNNEI. This sequence originates from a woman in her forties or fifties in good health and CMV-seronegative. Sequencing was done on a sample of PBMCs. This chain joins TRBV2 and TRBJ1-2; D is unresolved. The CDR3 here is CASSVQEANYGYTF. The CDR3 coding sequence is TGTGCCAGCAGTGTTCAGGAAGCTAACTATGGCTACACCTTC.